What follows are 27 T cell receptor beta chains derived from one specimen sequenced in a study of blood T cell repertoires in COVID-19. Sequenced by immunoSEQ multiplex PCR; TCRdb stores in-frame clones only, minus some. This repertoire shows about 410,000 clones, about 90% found once; its top ten account for less than 2%. Material for sequencing was PBMCs or T cells enriched from blood (not recorded which). All receptors come from a woman aged 25-40 years who had recovered from COVID-19.

The CDR3 loop reads CASRPGTTYEQYF. Here the CDR3 DNA reads TGTGCCAGTAGGCCGGGGACTACCTACGAGCAGTACTTC. This chain connects TRBV19 to TRBJ2-7; 7 bases agree with TRBD2. The CDR3 covers 13 residues. Unmatched junction bases numbered 4, after V lost 6 bases and J lost 2 bases. Germline CDR1 is LNHDA and CDR2 is SQIVND (reference sequence).

The rearrangement uses TRBV27 and TRBJ2-3; 9 bases map to TRBD2. V lost 5 bases and J lost 1; bases outside the gene matches: 4. CDR3 length equals 15 residues. Germline V gene sequence: CDR1 MNHEY, CDR2 SMNVEV (reference sequence). This CDR3 reads CASSPRTSGTDTQYF. CDR3 bases: TGTGCCAGCAGTCCTCGGACTAGCGGCACAGATACGCAGTATTTT.

The rearrangement joins TRBV4-1 to TRBJ2-7; D is perhaps TRBD2 (6 bases). Germline V CDR1 and CDR2: MGHRA, YSYEKL. This CDR3 region has 15 residues. With 2 bases removed from V and 1 base from J, the gap between germline ends came to 12 bases. CDR3 sequence: CASSQRPGLSYEQYF. The CDR3 DNA follows: TGCGCCAGCAGCCAACGACCGGGACTTTCCTACGAGCAGTACTTC.

A word on this clone: At one boundary the junction diverges from the germline segment, which might be a read error. Other DNA sequences in this specimen translate into the identical CDR3. The J gene is TRBJ2-1, the V gene TRBV4-1; 8 nucleotides agree with TRBD1. The CDR3 is made up of 16 amino acids. Looked up from germline, CDR1 is MGHRA and CDR2 is YSYEKL. The CDR3 sequence: CASSQPARDRQDEQFF. As DNA, the CDR3 is TGCGCCAGTAGCCAACCAGCCCGGGACAGGCAAGATGAGCAGTTCTTC.

As DNA, the CDR3 is TGCAGCGTTGCGGGAGGGGCCCTCTACGAGCAGTACTTC. The encoded protein is CSVAGGALYEQYF. This chain links TRBV29-1 with TRBJ2-7; 8 nucleotides match TRBD2. The CDR3 loop spans 13 amino acids. The germline V gene has CDR1 SQVTM and CDR2 ANQGSEA. V was pared by 4 bases and J by 3 bases, with 5 bases of the junction left unmatched.

This clone was found a few times. V is TRBV4-1 and J is TRBJ1-6, with unresolved D. This CDR3 is 12 amino acids long. V was cut by 0 bases and J by 10 bases, with 4 bases left in between. Germline CDR1 is MGHRA and CDR2 is YSYEKL. CDR3 sequence (DNA): TGCGCCAGCAGCCAAGAGCGCTCACCCCTCCACTTT. Residues: CASSQERSPLHF.

The CDR3 DNA reads TGTGCCAGCAGTCCAGGGGACGAAAAACTGTTTTTT. Translating it yields CASSPGDEKLFF. This chain joins TRBV7-9 and TRBJ1-4, with TRBD1 as a possible D gene (6 bases). The CDR3 totals 12 residues. V was clipped by 6 bases and J by 8 bases, with 10 bases between them. In germline, CDR1 is SEHNR, CDR2 FQNEAQ (reference sequence).

The chain recombines TRBV7-3 with TRBJ1-1; TRBD1 matches at 8 bases. V trimming: 2 bases; J trimming: 4 bases; junction bases outside the gene matches: 6. The CDR3 is 15 amino acids. Germline CDR1 SGHTA, CDR2 FQGTGA. The CDR3 region has the DNA TGTGCCAGCAGCTTACAGGGGGCGGGTCGCACTGAAGCTTTCTTT. Its translation: CASSLQGAGRTEAFF.

The chain combines TRBV4-3 with TRBJ1-2, with no clear D. Trimming stripped 1 base from V and 5 bases from J, with 8 bases between. CDR3 length: 13 amino acids. Germline values: CDR1 LGHNA, CDR2 YSLEER. The CDR3 sequence is CASSQGLRYGYTF. The CDR3 bases are TGCGCCAGCAGCCAAGGTCTGAGGTATGGCTACACCTTC.

This chain connects TRBV19 to TRBJ1-2; D unresolved. V lost 6 bases and J 7 bases, leaving 21 bases between the germline ends. Looked up from germline, CDR1 is LNHDA and CDR2 is SQIVND (reference sequence). This CDR3 comprises 15 residues. In nucleotides, the CDR3 is TGTGCCAGTAGAATCGATCGAGGGTCTTCTGGTGGCTACACCTTC. Residues: CASRIDRGSSGGYTF.

J is TRBJ2-1 and V is TRBV19; 16 positions agree with TRBD2. The ends lost 5 bases at V and 0 bases at J; junction bases unmatched: 4. The CDR3 runs 18 residues. Per the germline V gene, CDR1 is LNHDA and CDR2 is SQIVND (reference sequence). The CDR3 region has the DNA TGTGCCAGTAGTTACGGGACTAGCGGGAGGGCCTCCTACAATGAGCAGTTCTTC. Translating it yields CASSYGTSGRASYNEQFF.

Concerning this clone: Other DNA sequences within the sample encode an identical CDR3. V is TRBV9 and J is TRBJ1-4, with a weak D call TRBD1 (5 bases). The CDR3 extends over 15 amino acids. Trimming removed 4 bases at V and 2 bases at J, with 12 bases between. Germline CDR1 SGDLS, CDR2 YYNGEE. The CDR3 region is CASSPRQTTNEKLFF. For the CDR3, the DNA is TGTGCCAGCAGCCCTCGACAGACCACTAATGAAAAACTGTTTTTT. Full variable domain (outside the CDR3, taken from reference TRBV9 and TRBJ1-4): DSGVTQTPKHLITATGQRVTLRCSPRSGDLSVYWYQQSLDQGLQFLIQYYNGEERAKGNILERFSAQQFPDLHSELNLSSLELGDSALYFCASSPRQTTNEKLFFGSGTQLSVL.

The gene calls are TRBV6-5 and TRBJ1-1, with D maybe TRBD1 (5 bases). V lost 6 bases, J lost 2 bases, and 13 bases lay in between. CDR1 MNHEY and CDR2 SVGAGI come from the germline V gene. The CDR3 has 14 residues. The DNA of the CDR3 is TGTGCCAGCAGAACTTTGGGGGGAAACACTGAAGCTTTCTTT. It is translated as CASRTLGGNTEAFF.

The CDR3 loop is CASSLEGTGNQPQHF. As DNA, the CDR3 is TGCGCCAGCAGCTTGGAAGGGACAGGCAATCAGCCCCAGCATTTT. This chain uses TRBV5-1 with TRBJ1-5; TRBD1 aligns across 7 bases. Germline CDR1 and CDR2: SGHRS and YFSETQ. The V and J ends lost 0 bases and 2 bases, in that order; junction bases with no gene match: 2. There are 15 residues in the CDR3.

Only a few counts were recorded for this clone. The chain recombines TRBV6-1 with TRBJ1-5, with 7 positions matching TRBD1. The CDR3 extends over 17 amino acids. Germline loops: CDR1 MNHNS, CDR2 SASEGT. Trimming removed 3 bases from V and 0 bases from J; junction bases left unmatched: 8. DNA of the CDR3: TGTGCCAGCAGTGACACTGAGGACAGGTTTAGCAATCAGCCCCAGCATTTT. As protein: CASSDTEDRFSNQPQHF.

Points on this clone: A junction end diverges from the germline sequence, so it may reflect a read error. J is TRBJ1-3 and V is TRBV7-9; D is perhaps TRBD1 (5 bases). The CDR3 spans 14 residues. Germline V CDR1 and CDR2: SEHNR, FQNEAQ (reference sequence). The CDR3 loop reads CASSLDRSVDTIYF. Written as DNA, the CDR3 is TGTGCCAGCAGTTTAGACAGATCCGTAGACACCATATATTTT. Looking up the rest from reference TRBV7-9 and TRBJ1-3 gives the full variable domain: DTGVSQNPRHKITKRGQNVTFRCDPISEHNRLYWYRQTLGQGPEFLTYFQNEAQLEKSRLLSDRFSAERPKGSFSTLEIQRTEQGDSAMYLCASSLDRSVDTIYFGEGSWLTVV.

This chain joins TRBV19 and TRBJ2-1; TRBD2 agrees at 10 bases. Looked up from germline, CDR1 is LNHDA and CDR2 is SQIVND (reference sequence). The V segment lost 5 bases and the J segment 9 bases; nucleotides outside the gene matches: 4. CDR3 size: 13 residues. The CDR3 DNA reads TGTGCCAGTAGTGTTAGCGGGAGGTTTGAGCAGTTCTTC. Its protein product is CASSVSGRFEQFF. Drawing the rest from reference TRBV19 and TRBJ2-1, the complete variable domain is DGGITQSPKYLFRKEGQNVTLSCEQNLNHDAMYWYRQDPGQGLRLIYYSQIVNDFQKGDIAEGYSVSREKKESFPLTVTSAQKNPTAFYLCASSVSGRFEQFFGPGTRLTVL.

This sequence joins TRBV5-6 and TRBJ1-1; D is uncertain. Trimming left V 3 bases short and J 3 bases short, with 12 bases between. CDR3 size: 14 residues. Germline loops: CDR1 SGHDT, CDR2 YYEEEE. CDR3 in amino acids: CASSSMGHYTEAFF. The CDR3 nucleotides are TGTGCCAGCAGCTCCATGGGCCATTACACTGAAGCTTTCTTT.

This clone was detected only a few times. The CDR3 bases are TGTGCCAGCAGTGAGAGAGGGAACTATGGCTACACCTTC. It codes for CASSERGNYGYTF. The rearrangement uses TRBV6-1 and TRBJ1-2, with D hard to call. The CDR3 has 13 residues. Between the trimmed V and J ends, which lost 3 bases and 2 bases, there was a span of 7 bases. The germline V gene encodes CDR1 MNHNS and CDR2 SASEGT.

This sequence joins TRBV6-2 or TRBV6-3 and TRBJ2-7, with 8 bases identical to TRBD2. CDR3 length: 13 amino acids. Germline CDR1 reads MNHEY; CDR2 reads SVGEGT. J was trimmed by 4 bases and V by 2 bases; bases with no gene match: 1. CDR3: CASSYQREYEQYF. The CDR3 nucleotides are TGTGCCAGCAGTTACCAGCGGGAGTACGAGCAGTACTTC.

The CDR3 region is CASSNRQGGPFSAEAFF. CDR3 sequence (DNA): TGTGCCAGCAGCAACCGACAGGGTGGCCCTTTTTCCGCTGAAGCTTTCTTT. V gene TRBV7-9 combines with J gene TRBJ1-1, with 7 positions matching TRBD1. The CDR3 is made up of 17 amino acids. The V and J ends lost 5 bases and 6 bases, in that order; junction bases with no gene match: 18. CDR1 and CDR2 (germline): SEHNR, FQNEAQ (reference sequence).

The V and J genes are TRBV19 and TRBJ2-7, with 8 bases that match TRBD2. The CDR3 has 16 amino acids. Trimming cost V 3 bases and J 0 bases; bases outside gene matches: 7. Germline CDR1 is LNHDA and CDR2 is SQIVND (reference sequence). The chain's CDR3 is CASSIGGRLSSYEQYF. DNA for the CDR3: TGTGCCAGTAGTATCGGCGGGAGGCTAAGCTCCTACGAGCAGTACTTC.

V usage is TRBV6-6 and J usage is TRBJ1-2; D may be TRBD1 (5 bases). Germline V gives CDR1 MNHNY, CDR2 SVGAGI (reference sequence). The length of the CDR3 is 16 residues. Trimming left V 2 bases short and J 8 bases short, with 21 bases between. The CDR3 loop is CASSYSGGSWGRGYTF. The CDR3 coding sequence is TGTGCCAGCAGTTACAGCGGGGGGTCATGGGGACGCGGCTACACCTTC.

V is TRBV27 and J is TRBJ2-4, with TRBD1 identical over 9 bases. The germline V gene encodes CDR1 MNHEY and CDR2 SMNVEV (reference sequence). V was pared by 8 bases and J by 6 bases, with 5 bases of the junction left unmatched. CDR3 length: 13 residues. The CDR3 nucleotides read TGTGCCAGCGGCGACAGGGGGAGAAACATTCAGTACTTC. This translates into CASGDRGRNIQYF.

The genes are TRBV11-2 and TRBJ1-3, with D hard to call. Germline V lookup: CDR1 SGHAT, CDR2 FQNNGV. The V end was cut by 8 bases, the J end by 0 bases, with 8 bases between. This CDR3 spans 13 amino acids. The CDR3 loop is CASRTSSGNTIYF. Here the CDR3 DNA reads TGTGCCAGCCGGACTAGCTCTGGAAACACCATATATTTT.

V usage is TRBV7-9 and J usage is TRBJ2-7, with 8 bases lining up with TRBD1. Germline CDR1 is SEHNR and CDR2 is FQNEAQ (reference sequence). This CDR3 spans 15 amino acids. V lost 5 bases to trimming and J lost 1 base; unmatched junction nucleotides: 7. The CDR3 DNA reads TGTGCCAGCAGCCCGAGGACAGGGCCTTCCTACGAGCAGTACTTC. It yields the protein CASSPRTGPSYEQYF.

In DNA form, the CDR3 reads TGTGCCAGCAGCCCCACGGGGGAGTTCGGGGAGCTGTTTTTT. This sequence encodes CASSPTGEFGELFF. The chain recombines TRBV7-9 with TRBJ2-2; D may be TRBD2 (6 bases). Trimming removed 5 bases at V and 7 bases at J, with 14 bases between. Germline-derived CDR1 and CDR2 are SEHNR and FQNEAQ (reference sequence). The CDR3 is 14 amino acids.